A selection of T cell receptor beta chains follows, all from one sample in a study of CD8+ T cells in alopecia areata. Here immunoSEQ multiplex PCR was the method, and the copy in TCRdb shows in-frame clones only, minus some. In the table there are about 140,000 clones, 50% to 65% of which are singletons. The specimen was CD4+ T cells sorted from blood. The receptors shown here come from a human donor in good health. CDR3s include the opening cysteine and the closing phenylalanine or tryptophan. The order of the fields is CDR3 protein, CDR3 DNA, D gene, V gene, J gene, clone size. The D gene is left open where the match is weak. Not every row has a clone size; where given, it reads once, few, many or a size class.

CASSQVGNILAKNIQYF,TGCGCCAGCAGCCAAGTTGGGAACATCCTAGCCAAAAACATTCAGTACTTC,.,TRBV4-1,TRBJ2-4,few
CASSLDRTYEQYF,TGTGCCAGCAGCTTAGACAGGACCTACGAGCAGTACTTC,.,TRBV7-7,TRBJ2-7,.
CASSLFQREAQYF,TGTGCCAGCAGCCTCTTTCAGCGGGAGGCGCAGTATTTT,TRBD2,TRBV13,TRBJ2-3,.
CASSQGARLAGKPNEQFF,TGCGCCAGCAGCCAAGGGGCCAGACTAGCGGGAAAACCAAATGAGCAGTTCTTC,TRBD2,TRBV4-1,TRBJ2-1,few
CASRGTSAGELFF,TGTGCCAGCAGGGGGACGTCGGCCGGGGAGCTGTTTTTT,.,TRBV6-6,TRBJ2-2,.
CASSDNAAFFSGANVLTF,TGTGCCAGCAGTGATAATGCTGCCTTCTTCTCTGGGGCCAACGTCCTGACTTTC,.,TRBV2,TRBJ2-6,few
CASSLEGQGAVQYF,TGTGCCAGCAGCTTAGAGGGACAGGGGGCGGTGCAGTACTTC,TRBD1,TRBV7-9,TRBJ2-7,.
CASSGPGTQKETQYF,TGCGCCAGCAGCGGCCCCGGGACACAAAAAGAGACCCAGTACTTC,.,TRBV5-1,TRBJ2-5,once
CASSVQSYEQYF,TGTGCCAGCAGTGTACAGTCCTACGAGCAGTACTTC,.,TRBV2,TRBJ2-7,.
CASSSGQNTGELFF,TGCGCCAGCAGCTCGGGACAGAACACCGGGGAGCTGTTTTTT,.,TRBV5-1,TRBJ2-2,.
CSVLARGTGELFF,TGCAGCGTTCTAGCGCGCGGGACCGGGGAGCTGTTTTTT,.,TRBV29-1,TRBJ2-2,.
CSVPIGCADTQYF,TGCAGCGTTCCGATCGGGTGCGCAGATACGCAGTATTTT,.,TRBV29-1,TRBJ2-3,.
CASSPGGDHQPQHF,TGCGCCAGCAGCCCTGGGGGGGACCATCAGCCCCAGCATTTT,.,TRBV5-1,TRBJ1-5,few
CASSLVPGPGELFF,TGTGCCAGCAGCTTAGTTCCGGGGCCCGGGGAGCTGTTTTTT,.,TRBV7-2,TRBJ2-2,.
CASSTGPAEFF,TGTGCCAGCAGTACAGGTCCCGCGGAGTTCTTT,.,TRBV6-5,TRBJ1-1,once
CAWSDPAGGKHEQFF,TGTGCCTGGAGTGATCCCGCGGGAGGGAAACATGAGCAGTTCTTC,TRBD2,TRBV30,TRBJ2-1,.
CAWSPGNNNYGYTF,TGTGCCTGGAGCCCAGGAAACAATAACTATGGCTACACCTTC,.,TRBV30,TRBJ1-2,few
CVLRGYTEAFF,TGTGTTCTCAGGGGTTACACTGAAGCTTTCTTT,.,TRBV6-1,TRBJ1-1,.
CSVEVSKSGEQYF,TGCAGCGTTGAAGTTTCTAAGTCGGGAGAGCAGTACTTC,.,TRBV29-1,TRBJ2-7,few
CASSRVLRETQYF,TGTGCCAGCAGTAGGGTCCTTCGGGAGACCCAGTACTTC,.,TRBV28,TRBJ2-5,.
CSVMVPYNEQFF,TGCAGCGTGATGGTCCCATACAATGAGCAGTTCTTC,.,TRBV29-1,TRBJ2-1,.
CASSQAGGNQPQHF,TGCGCCAGCAGCCAGGCGGGAGGGAATCAGCCCCAGCATTTT,.,TRBV4-1,TRBJ1-5,.
CSAYADGYTF,TGCAGCGCCTACGCTGATGGCTACACCTTC,.,TRBV29-1,TRBJ1-2,.
CAWQTGAGNTEAFF,TGTGCCTGGCAAACAGGGGCGGGGAACACTGAAGCTTTCTTT,TRBD1,TRBV30,TRBJ1-1,.
CASSETGGSEAFF,TGTGCCAGCAGTGAGACGGGGGGGTCGGAAGCTTTCTTT,.,TRBV2,TRBJ1-1,.
CAWSSTDTQPQHF,TGTGCCTGGAGTTCGACAGATACTCAGCCCCAGCATTTT,.,TRBV30,TRBJ1-5,once
CASSGDRVDGYTF,TGTGCCAGCAGTGGGGACAGGGTTGATGGCTACACCTTC,TRBD1,TRBV28,TRBJ1-2,.
CAISQKRGLNTEAFF,TGTGCCATCAGTCAAAAGAGGGGCCTGAACACTGAAGCTTTCTTT,.,TRBV10-3,TRBJ1-1,once
CASSVAGGPTGYNEQFF,TGTGCCAGCAGCGTAGCGGGGGGGCCTACAGGTTACAATGAGCAGTTCTTC,TRBD2,TRBV9,TRBJ2-1,.
CSDRTGQFF,TGCAGCGATCGGACAGGGCAGTTCTTC,TRBD1,TRBV29-1,TRBJ2-1,few
CASSPTPGWEGYTF,TGTGCCAGCAGCCCGACTCCCGGGTGGGAAGGCTACACCTTC,.,TRBV11-2,TRBJ1-2,.
CSVGGDTQYF,TGCAGCGTTGGGGGAGATACGCAGTATTTT,.,TRBV29-1,TRBJ2-3,few